The T cell receptor (beta chain) described here comes from a study of blood T cell repertoires in COVID-19. The overall study: Donors in the United States, Italy and Spain gave samples during acute or convalescent COVID-19.

Original data processing: Scientists estimated how many nucleated cells there were by amplifying reference gene primers. Some clones are missing from TCRdb's copy, which holds only in-frame ones; the method was immunoSEQ multiplex PCR. V and J calls and clone size are copied from that table; D and trimming were computed from the DNA. The profile shows 490,000 or so clones, about nine tenths of them singletons. Participants spanned ages 18 to 89 years and resided in about two dozen US areas. Germline assignment: CDR1 SGHVS and CDR2 FQNEAQ. CDR3 size: 13 residues. Trimming removed 1 base from V and 2 bases from J, with 5 bases in between. The count of this clone is one.

The clonotype was recovered from an older woman who had recovered from COVID-19. The specimen sequenced was PBMCs or T cells enriched from blood (not recorded which). The rearrangement uses TRBV7-8 and TRBJ1-1; D gene ambiguous. The CDR3 DNA reads as TGTGCCAGCAGCTTAGACAGTAACACTGAAGCTTTCTTT. Amino acid sequence: CASSLDSNTEAFF.